These 2 T cell receptor beta chains share one sample of origin, sequenced in a study of regulatory T cells in long-lasting Graves disease. Through Arm-PCR of CDR3 regions and iRepertoire HTBI primers, TCR beta libraries were built. TCRdb recomputed calls from the multiplex PCR reads with MiXCR, one row per CDR3 protein. In the table there are about 500,000 distinct CDR3 sequences, more than 10% of which are singletons. The time point denotes: newly diagnosed GD, antithyroid drugs for less than 3 months. From RNA extracted from PBMCs, the TCR library was made. These data were likewise used in another study, on T cells in Graves' hyperthyroidism and ophthalmopathy.

Sequencing was performed on peripheral blood mononuclear cells (PBMCs), taken at new diagnosis, from a patient treated with antithyroid drugs. These receptors all come from a woman aged 25-40 years with Graves disease.

The chain has TRBV25-1 and TRBJ2-5; no firm D call. The germline gives CDR1 MGHDK, CDR2 SYGVNS. The V and J ends lost 1 base and 5 bases respectively, with 5 bases between them. This CDR3 is 12 amino acids long. The CDR3 bases are TGTGCCAGCAGTGAATTAGAGGAGACCCAGTACTTC. Translated: CASSELEETQYF.

This clonotype appeared once. Given a much more abundant clone one base away, this may be a read error. The chain joins TRBV20-1 to TRBJ2-3; D may be TRBD2 (6 bases). Germline V gene sequence: CDR1 DFQATT, CDR2 SNEGSKA (reference sequence). The germline V and J ends were trimmed by 3 bases and 4 bases, with 20 bases remaining between them. The CDR3 consists of 16 residues. CDR3 amino acids: CSASASGAPSADTQYF. The CDR3 nucleotides are TGCAGTGCTAGTGCTTCGGGAGCCCCGAGCGCAGATACGCAGTATTTT.